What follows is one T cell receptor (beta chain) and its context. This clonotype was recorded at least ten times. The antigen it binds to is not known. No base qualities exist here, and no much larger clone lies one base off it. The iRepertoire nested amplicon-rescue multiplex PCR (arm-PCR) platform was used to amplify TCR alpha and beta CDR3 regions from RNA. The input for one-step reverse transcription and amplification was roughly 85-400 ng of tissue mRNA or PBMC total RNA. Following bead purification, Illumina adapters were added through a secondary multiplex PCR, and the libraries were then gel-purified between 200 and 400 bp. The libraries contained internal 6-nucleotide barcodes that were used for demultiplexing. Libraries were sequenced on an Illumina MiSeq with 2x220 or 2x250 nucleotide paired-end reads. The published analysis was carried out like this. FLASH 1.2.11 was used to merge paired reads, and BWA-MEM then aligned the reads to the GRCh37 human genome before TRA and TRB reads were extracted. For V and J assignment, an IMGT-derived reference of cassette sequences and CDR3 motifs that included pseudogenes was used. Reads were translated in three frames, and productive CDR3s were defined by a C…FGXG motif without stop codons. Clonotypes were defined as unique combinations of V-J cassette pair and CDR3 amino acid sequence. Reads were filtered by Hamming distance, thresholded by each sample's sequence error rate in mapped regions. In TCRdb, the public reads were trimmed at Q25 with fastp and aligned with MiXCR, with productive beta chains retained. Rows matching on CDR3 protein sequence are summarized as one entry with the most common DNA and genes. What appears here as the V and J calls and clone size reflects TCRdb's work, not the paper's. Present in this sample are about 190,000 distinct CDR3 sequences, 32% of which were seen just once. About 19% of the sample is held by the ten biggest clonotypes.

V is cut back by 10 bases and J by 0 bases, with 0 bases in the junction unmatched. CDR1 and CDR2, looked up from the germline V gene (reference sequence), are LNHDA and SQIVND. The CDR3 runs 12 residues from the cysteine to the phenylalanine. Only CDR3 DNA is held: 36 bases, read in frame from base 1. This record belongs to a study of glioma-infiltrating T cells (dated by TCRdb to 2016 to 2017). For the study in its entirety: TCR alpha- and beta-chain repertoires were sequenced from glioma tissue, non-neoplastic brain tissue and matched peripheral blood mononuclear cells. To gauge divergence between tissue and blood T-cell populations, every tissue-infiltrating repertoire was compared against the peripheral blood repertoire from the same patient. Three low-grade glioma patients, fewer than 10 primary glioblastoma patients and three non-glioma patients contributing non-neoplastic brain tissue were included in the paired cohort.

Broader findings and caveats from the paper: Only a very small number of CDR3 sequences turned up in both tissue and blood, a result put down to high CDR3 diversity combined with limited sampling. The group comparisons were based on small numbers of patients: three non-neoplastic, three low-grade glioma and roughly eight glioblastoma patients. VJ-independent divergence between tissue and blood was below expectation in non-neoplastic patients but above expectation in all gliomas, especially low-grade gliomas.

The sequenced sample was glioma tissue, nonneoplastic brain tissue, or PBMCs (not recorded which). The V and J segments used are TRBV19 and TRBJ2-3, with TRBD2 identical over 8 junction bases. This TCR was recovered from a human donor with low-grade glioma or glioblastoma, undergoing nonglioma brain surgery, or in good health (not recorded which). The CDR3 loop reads CATSGSTDTQYF. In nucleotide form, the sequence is TGTGCCACTAGCGGGAGCACAGATACGCAGTATTTT. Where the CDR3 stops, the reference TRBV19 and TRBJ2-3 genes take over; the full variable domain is DGGITQSPKYLFRKEGQNVTLSCEQNLNHDAMYWYRQDPGQGLRLIYYSQIVNDFQKGDIAEGYSVSREKKESFPLTVTSAQKNPTAFYLCATSGSTDTQYFGPGTRLTVL.